The table lists the clone carrying this TCR beta chain with many counts. Its antigen is currently unknown. J gave up 3 bases and V 6 bases, and 6 bases lay outside the gene matches. CDR3 length: 14 residues. The germline gives CDR1 WSHSY, CDR2 SAAADI. This entry comes from a study of T-cell reconstitution after alpha-beta-depleted transplantation in children. As it was prepared, the TCRbeta library received unique molecular identifiers. From the PCR reads, TCRdb called clonotypes with MiXCR, one entry per CDR3 protein. This sample has under 75,000 distinct CDR3 sequences, with roughly 10% found just once. Study-level results: Most T-cell counts and diversity one year after the transplant came from T cells that were newly produced. Diversity of TCRbeta at day 60 was high in some patients, arising from surviving recipient T cells and thymic progenitors. After transplant, at about two months, alpha-beta T cells were reportedly derived from several hundred expanded graft clones.

The clonotype originates from a boy aged 5-17 years with acute myeloid leukemia, due to receive a stem cell transplant. The specimen comprised PBMCs, sampled before TCRalphabeta/CD19-depleted stem cell transplant. The chain uses TRBV10-2 and TRBJ2-7, with TRBD2 matching over 9 bases. The chain's CDR3 is CASRGLAGNYEQYV. The CDR3 DNA follows: TGCGCCAGCAGGGGACTAGCAGGGAACTACGAGCAGTACGTC.